This T cell receptor beta chain was observed in a study of identical twins. Each CDR3 protein gets one entry after TCRdb re-called the 5' RACE reads with MiXCR. The data show around 960,000 distinct CDR3 sequences, about 12% seen once. This CDR3 region has 16 residues. Germline CDR1 SGHAT, CDR2 FQNNGV. V dropped 0 bases and J dropped 2; count of bases not matched to a gene: 2. The same data also went into a second study, on yellow fever vaccine responses in identical twins.

The sample consisted of PBMCs. The receptor was isolated from a woman aged 18-30 years in good health. The chain uses TRBV11-2 and TRBJ2-3, with 10 bases identical to TRBD2. CDR3 in amino acids: CASSLEAGGHTDTQYF. The CDR3 nucleotides are TGTGCCAGCAGCTTAGAAGCGGGAGGGCACACAGATACGCAGTATTTT.